These 8 T cell receptor beta chains came from one sample sequenced in a study of T cell responses to AZD1222 COVID-19 vaccine (dated by TCRdb to about 2021). Libraries were built with the immunoSEQ multiplex PCR assay. TCRdb took this table from immuneACCESS and kept in-frame rearrangements with V and J called. Such tables lack part of the clones; where checked against another copy, unresolved V genes explain under half of the gap, and the rest is unexplained. The sample table records 110,000 or so clones; roughly 91% of these occur just once. Less than 8.5% of the sample is in the top ten clones. Taken with the paper, the label for time point translates to: about 28 days (+/-7) after the second vaccine dose. Source: peripheral blood, taken 28 days after the second AZD1222 dose. The source of these receptors is an adult who received the AZD1222 COVID-19 vaccine.

This clone came up once. The genes are TRBV9 and TRBJ2-7; TRBD2 matches 9 bases. CDR3 length equals 16 residues. Germline V gene lookup returns CDR1 SGDLS and CDR2 YYNGEE. V shed 4 bases, J shed 6 bases, and the junction held 14 bases outside the gene matches. The CDR3 sequence: CASSPGGAGGTVEQYF. CDR3 DNA sequence: TGTGCCAGCAGCCCGGGCGGCGCGGGAGGGACGGTCGAGCAGTACTTC.

J is TRBJ1-3 and V is TRBV7-9; TRBD1 matches 10 bases. The germline V gene encodes CDR1 SEHNR and CDR2 FQNEAQ (reference sequence). The CDR3 runs 15 residues. V lost 6 bases, J lost 2 bases, and 4 bases stayed unmatched. The CDR3, as DNA: TGTGCCAGCAGTTTGGGACAGGGGACTGGAAACACCATATATTTT. This encodes CASSLGQGTGNTIYF.

The rearrangement links TRBV12-2 to TRBJ2-7; the table's D call TRBD1 went unverified against the DNA. TRBV12-2 is noted as a pseudogene. CDR3 size: 15 residues. CDR3: CASRLARGQGYEQYF. Written as DNA, the CDR3 is TGTGCAAGTCGCTTAGCGAGGGGACAGGGTTACGAGCAGTACTTC.

V usage is TRBV12-3 or TRBV12-4 and J usage is TRBJ2-7, with TRBD1 as a possible D gene (6 bases). The CDR3 is 12 residues long. Trimming removed 5 bases at V and 6 bases at J, with 11 bases between. CDR3 nucleotides: TGTGCCAGCAGTCACGGGACACCCGAGCAGTACTTC. This codes for CASSHGTPEQYF.

A single count supports this clone. The chain carries TRBV6-5 and TRBJ2-1, with D tentatively TRBD2 (6 bases). Per germline, CDR1 MNHEY and CDR2 SVGAGI. Between the trimmed V and J ends, which lost 4 bases and 2 bases, there was a span of 15 bases. This CDR3 is built from 16 residues. CDR3 region: CASSSAGWVPYNEQFF. The CDR3, as DNA: TGTGCCAGCAGTTCAGCGGGTTGGGTGCCCTACAATGAGCAGTTCTTC.

The chain links TRBV11-2 to TRBJ2-7; TRBD1 or TRBD2 may be the D gene (5 bases each). The ends were cut back, 5 bases at V and 2 bases at J, with 16 bases in the middle. CDR1 is SGHAT and CDR2 is FQNNGV in the germline V gene. The CDR3 is 15 residues long. The CDR3 loop reads CASSRMKGRTYEQYF. CDR3 DNA: TGTGCCAGCAGCCGAATGAAGGGACGAACCTACGAGCAGTACTTC.

DNA of the CDR3: TGTGCCAGCAGCGGAACGGGCCCCACAGATACGCAGTATTTT. This gives the protein CASSGTGPTDTQYF. The chain is built from TRBV9 and TRBJ2-3, with D unresolved. This CDR3 has 14 amino acids. Germline CDR1 reads SGDLS; CDR2 reads YYNGEE. Deletions cut 3 bases from V and 2 bases from J, with 10 bases between.

Written as DNA, the CDR3 is TGTGCCAGCAGCGTAGGGCCATATACCTCCTACGAGCAGTACTTC. Its translation is CASSVGPYTSYEQYF. The V gene is TRBV9, the J gene TRBJ2-7; D gene uncertain. Germline values: CDR1 SGDLS, CDR2 YYNGEE. The CDR3 runs 15 residues. With 0 bases removed from V and 0 bases from J, the gap between germline ends came to 10 bases.